A single sample gave rise to the 17 T cell receptor beta chains below, sequenced in a study of CD8 T cells in ankylosing spondylitis. TCRdb fed the 5' RACE reads into MiXCR, producing one record per CDR3 protein. The sample shows about 150,000 distinct CDR3 sequences, roughly 44% of them seen only once. The sequenced sample consisted of synovial fluid, either unsorted or a sorted T cell fraction (not recorded which). The receptors derive from a male donor with ankylosing spondylitis.

The V gene is TRBV9, the J gene TRBJ2-7; 7 positions match TRBD2. Germline trimming cut 0 bases from V and 0 bases from J; bases unmatched to any gene: 9. The CDR3 extends over 17 amino acids. Germline assignment: CDR1 SGDLS and CDR2 YYNGEE. CDR3 coding DNA: TGTGCCAGCAGCGTAGCTACCGGCGGGAGCAGCTCCTACGAGCAGTACTTC. Protein: CASSVATGGSSSYEQYF.

Points on this clonotype: A much larger clone differs by one base, so this may be a read error. The rearrangement links TRBV25-1 to TRBJ2-5, with unresolved D. The ends were cut back, 11 bases at V and 1 base at J, with 8 bases in the middle. Germline assignment: CDR1 MGHDK and CDR2 SYGVNS. There are 11 residues in the CDR3. CDR3 protein: CACIFQETQYF. CDR3 DNA: TGTGCCTGCATATTCCAAGAGACCCAGTACTTC. Variable domain in full (rest from reference TRBV25-1 and TRBJ2-5): EADIYQTPRYLVIGTGKKITLECSQTMGHDKMYWYQQDPGMELHLIHYSYGVNSTEKGDLSSESTVSRIRTEHFPLTLESARPSHTSQYLCACIFQETQYFGPGTRLLVL.

The chain carries TRBV7-8 and TRBJ2-7; D not resolved. V was trimmed by 5 bases and J by 5 bases, leaving 13 bases between them. Germline V gives CDR1 SGHVS, CDR2 FQNEAQ. The CDR3 totals 13 residues. CDR3 protein: CASSLTGRNEQYF. CDR3 coding DNA: TGTGCCAGCAGCCTAACTGGCCGTAACGAGCAGTACTTC. Filled out from reference TRBV7-8 and TRBJ2-7, the complete variable domain reads GAGVSQSPRYKVAKRGQDVALRCDPISGHVSLFWYQQALGQGPEFLTYFQNEAQLDKSGLPSDRFFAERPEGSVSTLKIQRTQQEDSAVYLCASSLTGRNEQYFGPGTRLTVT.

The genes are TRBV4-2 and TRBJ2-7; no clear D. The ends were cut back, 2 bases at V and 0 bases at J, with 8 bases in the middle. This CDR3 contains 14 residues. Germline V gene data show CDR1 as LGHNA and CDR2 as YNFKEQ. The CDR3 sequence: CASSQCRGSYEQYF. CDR3 DNA sequence: TGTGCCAGCAGCCAATGTCGAGGCTCCTACGAGCAGTACTTC.

This chain joins TRBV24-1 and TRBJ2-3; TRBD1 is a possible D gene (5 bases). Germline V CDR1 and CDR2: KGHDR, SFDVKD. The CDR3 is made up of 20 amino acids. V lost 1 base, J lost 3 bases, and 25 bases lay in between. This CDR3 reads CATSDFPGPKQPGKTDTQYF. As DNA, the CDR3 is TGTGCCACCAGTGATTTCCCAGGGCCTAAGCAGCCTGGGAAAACAGATACGCAGTATTTT.

There are a few counts of this clonotype. This sequence joins TRBV6-2 or TRBV6-3 and TRBJ1-1; D may be TRBD1 (5 bases). V was shortened by 2 bases and J by 4 bases, with 11 bases between the two germline ends. CDR3 length equals 14 residues. Per the germline V gene, CDR1 is MNHEY and CDR2 is SVGEGT. In DNA, the CDR3 is TGTGCCAGCAGTTACACGGCAGGGTTCACTGAAGCTTTCTTT. It yields the protein CASSYTAGFTEAFF.

This chain connects TRBV7-9 to TRBJ1-6; D gene ambiguous. With 3 bases removed from V and 14 bases from J, the gap between germline ends came to 20 bases. Looked up from germline, CDR1 is SEHNR and CDR2 is FQNEAQ (reference sequence). This CDR3 region has 15 residues. This CDR3 reads CASSFTGSRSLALHF. The CDR3 DNA is TGTGCCAGCAGCTTCACCGGGTCTCGTAGTTTGGCCCTCCACTTT.

The chain recombines TRBV4-1 with TRBJ2-7; no firm D call. This CDR3 contains 14 residues. From germline, CDR1 is MGHRA and CDR2 YSYEKL. Deletions cut 2 bases from V and 2 bases from J, with 10 bases between. CDR3 sequence: CASSQRDAAYEQYF. CDR3 nucleotide sequence: TGCGCCAGCAGCCAAAGAGACGCCGCCTACGAGCAGTACTTC.

The chain uses TRBV7-9 and TRBJ2-7; D is possibly TRBD2 (6 bases). Trimming stripped 4 bases from V and 3 bases from J, with 13 bases between. Germline loops: CDR1 SEHNR, CDR2 FQNEAQ (reference sequence). There are 14 residues in the CDR3. The CDR3 reads CASSSGANYYEQYF. The CDR3 DNA follows: TGTGCCAGCAGCTCGGGAGCGAATTACTACGAGCAGTACTTC.

This clonotype was seen repeatedly, ten times or more. The chain combines TRBV28 with TRBJ1-5, with unresolved D. The CDR3 runs to 13 residues. Looked up from germline, CDR1 is MDHEN and CDR2 is SYDVKM. Between the trimmed V and J ends, which lost 2 bases and 7 bases, there was a span of 9 bases. CDR3 DNA: TGTGCCAGCAGTTTAGGGAACCCCCAGCCCCAGCATTTT. Its protein product is CASSLGNPQPQHF.

The chain links TRBV9 to TRBJ2-3, with a weak D call TRBD2 (5 bases). This CDR3 comprises 18 residues. Trimming pared 4 bases from V and 0 bases from J, leaving 21 bases between. The germline CDR1 and CDR2 sequences are SGDLS and YYNGEE. CDR3 amino acids: CASSRDARVWTSTDTQYF. Written as DNA, the CDR3 is TGTGCCAGCAGCAGAGATGCAAGAGTCTGGACTAGCACAGATACGCAGTATTTT.

The V gene is TRBV5-1, the J gene TRBJ2-5; D is undetermined. CDR3 length: 14 residues. With 3 bases removed from V and 1 base from J, the gap between germline ends came to 10 bases. CDR1 and CDR2 (germline): SGHRS, YFSETQ. This CDR3 is CASSSAEIQETQYF. The CDR3 DNA reads TGCGCCAGCAGCTCCGCAGAGATCCAAGAGACCCAGTACTTC.

Here the CDR3 DNA reads TGTGCCAGCAGTTACAGTTCTATTAACTATGGCTACACCTTC. This sequence encodes CASSYSSINYGYTF. The V and J genes are TRBV6-2 or TRBV6-3 and TRBJ1-2; D is ambiguous. This CDR3 is built from 14 residues. Per the germline V gene, CDR1 is MNHEY and CDR2 is SVGEGT. The V end lost 2 bases, the J end lost 1 base, and 8 bases lay between the germline ends.

V gene TRBV7-6 combines with J gene TRBJ2-6; D not resolved. There are 17 residues in the CDR3. From germline, CDR1 is SGHVS and CDR2 FNYEAQ. Trimming pared 1 base from V and 0 bases from J, leaving 10 bases between. The CDR3 spells CASSLESSVSGANVLTF. The CDR3 DNA sequence: TGTGCCAGCAGCTTAGAGTCGAGCGTCTCTGGGGCCAACGTCCTGACTTTC.

This sequence joins TRBV12-3 or TRBV12-4 and TRBJ1-2; no reliable D call. V was pared by 2 bases and J by 2 bases, with 9 bases between. The CDR3 runs 14 residues. CDR3 in amino acids: CASSLQRQNYGYTF. Written as DNA, the CDR3 is TGTGCCAGCAGTTTACAGCGCCAAAACTATGGCTACACCTTC.

The chain uses TRBV20-1 and TRBJ1-1; D perhaps matches TRBD1 (5 bases). The V end was cut by 4 bases, the J end by 4 bases, with 13 bases between. This CDR3 spans 13 amino acids. Per germline, CDR1 DFQATT and CDR2 SNEGSKA (reference sequence). In DNA, the CDR3 is TGCAGTGCTAACCCCGGGGGGGTCACTGAAGCTTTCTTT. It specifies CSANPGGVTEAFF.

The gene calls are TRBV12-3 or TRBV12-4 and TRBJ1-1; TRBD1 is a possible D gene (5 bases). Trimming took 6 bases from V and 1 from J, leaving 18 bases between them. The CDR3 has 16 amino acids. The CDR3 DNA reads as TGTGCCAGCAGCCGGGACGACAGCCGTAGGAACACTGAAGCTTTCTTT. It encodes CASSRDDSRRNTEAFF.